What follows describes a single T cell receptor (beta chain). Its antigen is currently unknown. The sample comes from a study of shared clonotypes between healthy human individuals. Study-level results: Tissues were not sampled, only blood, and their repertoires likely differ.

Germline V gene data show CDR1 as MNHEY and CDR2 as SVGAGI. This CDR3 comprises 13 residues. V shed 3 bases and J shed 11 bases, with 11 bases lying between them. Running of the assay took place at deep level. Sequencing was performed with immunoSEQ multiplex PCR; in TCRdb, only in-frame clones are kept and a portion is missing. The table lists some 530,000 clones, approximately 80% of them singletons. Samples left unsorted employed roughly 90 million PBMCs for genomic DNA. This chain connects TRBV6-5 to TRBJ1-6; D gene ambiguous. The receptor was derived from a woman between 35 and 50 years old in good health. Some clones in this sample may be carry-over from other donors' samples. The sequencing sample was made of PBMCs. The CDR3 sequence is CASSYLARAPLHF. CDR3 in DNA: TGTGCCAGCAGTTATCTGGCGCGTGCACCCCTCCACTTT.